This TCR beta chain was found in a study of shared T cell receptors in the human thymus. Germline V gives CDR1 MDHEN, CDR2 SYDVKM. The CDR3 totals 14 residues. Germline trimming cut 6 bases from V and 4 bases from J; bases unmatched to any gene: 5. Sequenced by immunoSEQ multiplex PCR; TCRdb stores in-frame clones only, minus some. Counted here are about 660,000 clones, around 87% occurring once; the ten biggest clones make up roughly 0.0087%. This sample was also put to use in a study of human thymus T cells. That study reports: From resections taken during corrective heart surgery, the thymus tissue was obtained. Among thymic and blood repertoires, usage of V and J genes appeared biased. There were highly overlapping thymic repertoires among unrelated individuals, as related research reported.

The chain uses TRBV28 and TRBJ2-7, with TRBD2 matching 11 bases. Sequenced input: thymocytes. This sequence was found in a boy in the first two years of life with a congenital heart defect. The CDR3 region has the DNA TGTGCCAGCAGGGATCTAGCGGGGGGATACGAGCAGTACTTC. This codes for CASRDLAGGYEQYF.